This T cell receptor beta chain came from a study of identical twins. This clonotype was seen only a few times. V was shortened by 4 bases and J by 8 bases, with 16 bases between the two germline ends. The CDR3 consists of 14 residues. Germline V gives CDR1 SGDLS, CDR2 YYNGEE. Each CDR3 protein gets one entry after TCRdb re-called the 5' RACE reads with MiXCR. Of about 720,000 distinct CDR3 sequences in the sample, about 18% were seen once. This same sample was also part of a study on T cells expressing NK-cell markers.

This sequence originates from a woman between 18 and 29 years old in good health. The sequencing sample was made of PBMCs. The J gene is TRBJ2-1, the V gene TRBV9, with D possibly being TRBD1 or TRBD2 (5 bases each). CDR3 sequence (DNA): TGTGCCAGCAGCCCTGAGGGGCACGCGGATGAGCAGTTCTTC. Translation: CASSPEGHADEQFF.